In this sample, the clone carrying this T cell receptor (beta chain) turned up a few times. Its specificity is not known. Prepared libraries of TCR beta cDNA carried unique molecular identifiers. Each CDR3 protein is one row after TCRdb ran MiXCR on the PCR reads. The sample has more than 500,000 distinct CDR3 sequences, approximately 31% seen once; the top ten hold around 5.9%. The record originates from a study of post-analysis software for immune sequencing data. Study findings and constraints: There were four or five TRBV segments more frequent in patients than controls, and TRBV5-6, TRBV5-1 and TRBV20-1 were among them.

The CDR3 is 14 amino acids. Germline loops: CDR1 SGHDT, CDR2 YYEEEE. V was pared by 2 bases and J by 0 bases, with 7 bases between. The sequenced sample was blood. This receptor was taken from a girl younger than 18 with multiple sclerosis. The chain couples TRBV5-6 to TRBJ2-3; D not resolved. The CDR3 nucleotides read TGTGCCAGCAGCTTTCGCCCTAGCACAGATACGCAGTATTTT. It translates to CASSFRPSTDTQYF.